Listed below are T cell receptor beta chains from one sample, sequenced in a study of cytomegalovirus exposure and HLA in healthy donors. Here immunoSEQ multiplex PCR was the method, and the copy in TCRdb shows in-frame clones only, minus some. This sample has 100,000 to 120,000 clones; 67% occur once, and the top ten carry about 8.6%. Sequencing was carried out using PBMCs. These receptors were obtained from a young man in good health and CMV-seropositive. Each CDR3 is given with its conserved first and last residue. D genes are given only for firm matches. Rows give clone size only sometimes, using once, few, many, or a class for an expanded clone.

j_call,d_call,clone_size,v_call,cdr3_nt,cdr3_aa
TRBJ1-5,.,.,TRBV11-2,TGTGCCAGCAGCCACGGGGTCAATCAGCCCCAGCATTTT,CASSHGVNQPQHF
TRBJ1-5,.,.,TRBV28,TGTGCCAGCAGTTTGGGGGGGATGAGGCAGCCCCAGCATTTT,CASSLGGMRQPQHF
TRBJ2-3,.,.,TRBV2,TGTGCCAGCAGGGGGGGTGATACGCAGTATTTT,CASRGGDTQYF
TRBJ2-1,TRBD1,.,TRBV2,TGTGCCAGCTTGAACGGACAGGTCTACAATGAGCAGTTCTTC,CASLNGQVYNEQFF
TRBJ2-7,.,.,TRBV4-1,TGCGCCAGCAGCCTATCGGAGTTTAGCTCCTACGAGCAGTACTTC,CASSLSEFSSYEQYF
TRBJ2-5,.,.,TRBV14,TGTGCCAGCAGCCGAGGACTACAAGAGACCCAGTACTTC,CASSRGLQETQYF
TRBJ2-1,TRBD2,.,TRBV2,TGTGCCAGCAGCCAACCGGGACTAGCGGGGTTGGGCAATGAGCAGTTCTTC,CASSQPGLAGLGNEQFF
TRBJ2-7,TRBD1,.,TRBV4-1,TGCGCCAGCAGCCAAGCGAGACCGGGACAGGCCTACGAGCAGTACTTC,CASSQARPGQAYEQYF
TRBJ1-5,.,.,TRBV27,TGTGCCAGCAGTCTCCATACAGCTAATCAGCCCCAGCATTTT,CASSLHTANQPQHF
TRBJ1-2,.,.,TRBV29-1,TGCAGCGTTGAGGCTCGGGAGGGCGGCTACACCTTC,CSVEAREGGYTF
TRBJ1-2,.,.,TRBV9,TGTGCCAGCAGCCCCTTGTCAGGGAACTATGGCTACACCTTC,CASSPLSGNYGYTF
TRBJ1-1,.,.,TRBV5-1,TGCGCCAGCAACGCACAGGGAGATAACACTGAAGCTTTCTTT,CASNAQGDNTEAFF
TRBJ1-2,.,.,TRBV4-1,TGCGCCAGCAGCCCCCACGGCCAACACCCCGGACAGAACTATGGCTACACCTTC,CASSPHGQHPGQNYGYTF
TRBJ2-6,TRBD1,.,TRBV6-5,TGTGCCAGCAGTTACGGCGACAGGGCTGGGGCCAACGTCCTGACTTTC,CASSYGDRAGANVLTF
TRBJ2-3,TRBD2,once,TRBV30,TGTGCCTGGGGGACTAGCGGGTCTGGAGGCACAGATACGCAGTATTTT,CAWGTSGSGGTDTQYF
TRBJ2-3,.,.,TRBV19,TGTGCCAGTAGTATAGGTCTTACTACTAGCACAGATACGCAGTATTTT,CASSIGLTTSTDTQYF
TRBJ2-1,.,.,TRBV27,TGTGCCAGCAGTTTCCGGCAGGGTTGGTCCTACAATGAGCAGTTCTTC,CASSFRQGWSYNEQFF
TRBJ2-2,.,.,TRBV19,TGTGCCAGTAGTATCGATAGTGCCACCGGGGAGCTGTTTTTT,CASSIDSATGELFF
TRBJ2-5,.,.,TRBV11-2,TGTGCCAGCAGCCATCAAGAGACCCAGTACTTC,CASSHQETQYF
TRBJ1-1,TRBD1,.,TRBV10-3,TGTGCCATCAGGACCGGGACAGGTGCTACAGGCGTTTTCTTT,CAIRTGTGATGVFF
TRBJ1-2,.,.,TRBV5-1,TGCGCCAGCAGCTTGGTGGCAGGGCCTTATGGCTACACCTTC,CASSLVAGPYGYTF
TRBJ2-3,TRBD2,.,TRBV19,TGTGCCAGTAGTTTTAGCGGGACCCAAGATACGCAGTATTTT,CASSFSGTQDTQYF
TRBJ1-5,.,few,TRBV7-2,TGTGCCAGCAGCTTTGCAGGAAATAGCAATCAGCCCCAGCATTTT,CASSFAGNSNQPQHF
TRBJ1-1,.,.,TRBV10-2,TGCGCCAGCAGTGAGTCGGAGGCGGGAGCTTTCTTT,CASSESEAGAFF
TRBJ2-3,.,few,TRBV9,TGTGCCAGCAGCTCATCCCTTCGCGGGGGCCCCTTTAGCACAGATACGCAGTATTTT,CASSSSLRGGPFSTDTQYF
TRBJ2-3,.,.,TRBV5-4,TGTGCCAGCAGCTCGACAGCCGGAGAAGATACGCAGTATTTT,CASSSTAGEDTQYF
TRBJ1-5,.,.,TRBV28,TGTGCCAGCTCGTCGGCCGGGCAGCCCCAGCATTTT,CASSSAGQPQHF
TRBJ1-2,.,.,TRBV15,TGTGCCACCAGCAGCGGGTGGGGCAGCTATGGCTACACCTTC,CATSSGWGSYGYTF